This T cell receptor beta chain was profiled in a study of T cell responses to AZD1222 COVID-19 vaccine. Overall study results and limits: Repertoires in all cases were sampled only once the peak T cell response had passed. Clonal diversity was possibly underestimated; the donors were predominantly white British and more often female. Baseline seropositives among AZD1222 recipients totaled only five to seven. Spike-specific TCR breadth rose after two AZD1222 doses, and depth rose as well.

V was clipped by 1 base and J by 4 bases; unmatched bases: 6. The CDR3 is made up of 15 amino acids. Per germline, CDR1 SGHVS and CDR2 FQNEAQ. In regard to this clone: Its antigen is still unknown.

Generated by immunoSEQ multiplex PCR, the TCRdb table keeps only in-frame clones and is missing some. The data hold around 150,000 clones, with roughly 82% observed a single time. Sequenced material: peripheral blood, taken on day 0 of AZD1222 vaccination. This receptor was taken from an adult in good health. The rearrangement links TRBV7-8 to TRBJ2-7; TRBD1 agrees at 8 bases. The CDR3 protein is CASSLDRGLIYEQYF. CDR3 coding DNA: TGTGCCAGCAGCTTAGACAGGGGGTTAATATACGAGCAGTACTTC.